A single sample gave rise to the 28 T cell receptor beta chains below, sequenced in a study of spatial heterogeneity in lung cancer. TCRdb re-called the 5' RACE reads with MiXCR, one entry per CDR3 protein. The sample has approximately 12,000 distinct CDR3 sequences, about 6.2% seen once. Described time point: sample taken at primary tumor resection. No cells were sorted before sequencing. The whole RNA sequenced was extracted from tumor, nontumor lung or frozen PBMC. Sequences were derived from normal lung tissue next to the tumor, sampled at surgery. The source of these receptors is a male donor with early-stage non-small cell lung cancer.

This clonotype came up many times. This beta chain came through as a stray read in a library set up for alpha chains, and its size says little. The chain employs TRBV20-1 and TRBJ1-1, with 7 bases lining up with TRBD1. Trimming cost V 0 bases and J 4 bases; bases outside gene matches: 5. The CDR3 is 14 residues long. Germline-derived CDR1 and CDR2 are DFQATT and SNEGSKA (reference sequence). CDR3: CSARDASGGTEAFF. The DNA of the CDR3 is TGCAGTGCTAGAGATGCTTCAGGGGGCACTGAAGCTTTCTTT.

Only a few counts were recorded for this clonotype. Since the library was made to target alpha chains, this beta chain is a stray read and its abundance is not meaningful. The J gene is TRBJ2-7, the V gene TRBV2, with D tentatively TRBD1 or TRBD2 (6 bases each). Trimming removed 4 bases at V and 7 bases at J, with 17 bases between. The CDR3 loop spans 14 amino acids. CDR1 is SNHLY and CDR2 is FYNNEI in the germline V gene. The CDR3 DNA reads as TGTGCCAGCAGTGGGCCGGGGGCACTAGGAGAGCAGTACTTC. As protein: CASSGPGALGEQYF.

This clonotype has at least ten counts. The library was prepared for alpha chains; this beta chain is a stray read, so its frequency means little. The chain combines TRBV19 with TRBJ1-6; D gene unclear. The CDR3 is 14 residues long. The V and J ends lost 3 bases and 7 bases respectively, with 10 bases between them. Germline V CDR1 and CDR2: LNHDA, SQIVND (reference sequence). The chain's CDR3 is CASSMPDRNSPLHF. In nucleotides, the CDR3 is TGTGCCAGTAGTATGCCGGACCGAAATTCACCCCTCCACTTT. Full variable domain (rest looked up from reference TRBV19 and TRBJ1-6): DGGITQSPKYLFRKEGQNVTLSCEQNLNHDAMYWYRQDPGQGLRLIYYSQIVNDFQKGDIAEGYSVSREKKESFPLTVTSAQKNPTAFYLCASSMPDRNSPLHFGNGTRLTVT.

This clonotype appeared many times. This beta chain lies outside the target of a library built for alpha chains; its clone size means little. The chain is built from TRBV6-5 and TRBJ1-6, with D perhaps matching TRBD1 (5 bases). The CDR3 loop spans 15 amino acids. Per the germline V gene, CDR1 is MNHEY and CDR2 is SVGAGI. Trimming shortened V by 7 bases and J by 9 bases, and 19 bases separated the two germline ends. The CDR3 nucleotides read TGTGCCAGCACTCGGACACCCGGTTCATCTTCACCCCTCCACTTT. This gives the protein CASTRTPGSSSPLHF.

Remarks on this clonotype: This beta chain came through as a stray read in a library set up for alpha chains, and its size says little. This rearrangement joins TRBV6-1 to TRBJ2-1; D remains unclear. The V gene lost 4 bases and the J gene lost 0 bases, with 10 bases spanning the gap. The germline V gene encodes CDR1 MNHNS and CDR2 SASEGT. The CDR3 has 15 amino acids. CDR3 in amino acids: CASSATESSYNEQFF. CDR3 DNA sequence: TGTGCCAGCAGTGCTACGGAGAGCTCCTACAATGAGCAGTTCTTC.

This clonotype has only a few counts. As an off-target read in a library built for alpha chains, this beta chain has a frequency of little significance. CDR3 nucleotides: TGTGCCAGCAGCCGCGGGGGGAGGGGAAGGGTCGGAACTGAAGCTTTCTTT. Amino acids: CASSRGGRGRVGTEAFF. The chain employs TRBV11-2 and TRBJ1-1; D is perhaps TRBD1 (5 bases). V lost 5 bases and J 5 bases, leaving 24 bases between the germline ends. CDR1 and CDR2 from the germline V gene are SGHAT and FQNNGV. The length of the CDR3 is 17 residues.

There are many counts of this clonotype. This beta chain was picked up by a library intended for alpha chains and is off target, so its count carries little meaning. This chain joins TRBV13 and TRBJ1-6; D might be TRBD1 (6 bases). The CDR3 totals 16 residues. Trimming took off 6 bases at V and 10 bases at J, with 22 bases between the two ends. Germline V gene lookup returns CDR1 PRHDT and CDR2 FYEKMQ (reference sequence). CDR3 DNA: TGTGCCAGCAGGACCAACAGGGCCGGAGCGGGCTCACCCCTCCACTTT. Its translation is CASRTNRAGAGSPLHF.

This clonotype was seen at least ten times. This beta chain is an unintended read in a library built for alpha chains; its size means little. The chain uses TRBV20-1 and TRBJ2-7; the D gene is possibly TRBD2 (7 bases). The germline CDR1 and CDR2 sequences are DFQATT and SNEGSKA (reference sequence). The CDR3 totals 14 residues. Trimming cost V 6 bases and J 2 bases, with 17 bases left between them. CDR3 sequence (DNA): TGCAGTGCGGGTGGTGGGAGGGGGACCTACGAGCAGTACTTC. It translates to CSAGGGRGTYEQYF.

This clonotype was counted at least ten times. This beta chain is a stray sequence in a library constructed for alpha chains; its clone size is not meaningful. The CDR3 spells CASINHPGLAGDEQFF. The CDR3 DNA is TGCGCCAGCATTAACCACCCCGGACTAGCGGGCGATGAGCAGTTCTTC. V usage is TRBV5-1 and J usage is TRBJ2-1; 11 positions match TRBD2. This CDR3 comprises 16 residues. Losses at the gene ends were 6 bases for V and 8 bases for J; bases not matched to a gene: 13. CDR1 and CDR2 from the germline V gene are SGHRS and YFSETQ.

This clonotype is large (0.1 to 1%) within its sample. This beta chain slipped into a library made for alpha chains as a stray read, so its size is not meaningful. V usage is TRBV19 and J usage is TRBJ2-2, with D unresolved. Germline values: CDR1 LNHDA, CDR2 SQIVND (reference sequence). CDR3 length equals 13 residues. V was clipped by 4 bases and J by 0 bases, with 3 bases between them. The chain's CDR3 is CASSNPNTGELFF. The CDR3, as DNA: TGTGCCAGTAGTAACCCGAACACCGGGGAGCTGTTTTTT.

This clonotype was observed at least ten times. The size of this beta chain means little, since it is a stray read in a library made for alpha chains. The chain couples TRBV20-1 to TRBJ2-5, with 14 bases identical to TRBD2. The trim removed 5 bases at V and 5 bases at J, leaving 10 bases unmatched. Germline V gene lookup returns CDR1 DFQATT and CDR2 SNEGSKA (reference sequence). This CDR3 spans 16 amino acids. The CDR3 DNA follows: TGCAGTGCTCCCCTGACTAGCGGGAGGGCCGGTGAGACCCAGTACTTC. Protein product: CSAPLTSGRAGETQYF.

Comments on this clonotype: This beta chain is an unintended read in a library built for alpha chains; its size means little. This chain connects TRBV27 to TRBJ1-2, with TRBD1 identical over 7 bases. Germline V gives CDR1 MNHEY, CDR2 SMNVEV (reference sequence). CDR3 length equals 14 residues. The trim removed 5 bases at V and 1 base at J, leaving 4 bases unmatched. The CDR3 bases are TGTGCCAGCAGTCAACAGGGGTTTAACTATGGCTACACCTTC. Translation gives CASSQQGFNYGYTF.

The sample holds many counts of this clonotype. With the library built for alpha chains, this beta chain is off target and its frequency is not meaningful. V is TRBV9 and J is TRBJ2-7, with 10 positions matching TRBD2. V lost 5 bases to trimming and J lost 5 bases; unmatched junction nucleotides: 10. Germline loops: CDR1 SGDLS, CDR2 YYNGEE. The CDR3 spans 15 residues. Here the CDR3 reads CASSEASGSLNEQYF. CDR3 nucleotide sequence: TGTGCCAGCAGTGAGGCTAGCGGGAGTTTAAACGAGCAGTACTTC.

This clonotype showed up many times. Since the library was made to target alpha chains, this beta chain is a stray read and its abundance is not meaningful. The J gene is TRBJ2-5, the V gene TRBV7-9; 10 bases align to TRBD2. V shed 4 bases, J shed 0 bases, and the junction held 5 bases outside the gene matches. The CDR3 spans 16 residues. The germline V gene has CDR1 SEHNR and CDR2 FQNEAQ (reference sequence). The CDR3 DNA sequence: TGTGCCAGCAGCTCCGGACTAGCGGCGTACCAAGAGACCCAGTACTTC. It translates to CASSSGLAAYQETQYF.

This clonotype was picked up many times. The library was built for alpha chains, so this beta chain is an off-target read and its size means little. The chain employs TRBV2 and TRBJ1-1, with 10 bases that match TRBD1. Germline loops: CDR1 SNHLY, CDR2 FYNNEI. V dropped 6 bases and J dropped 6; count of bases not matched to a gene: 7. The CDR3 is 14 residues long. CDR3 DNA: TGTGCCAGCAGCCCCGGGACAGGGGACGCTGAAGCTTTCTTT. This sequence encodes CASSPGTGDAEAFF.

Comment on this clonotype: Since it is a stray read in a library aimed at alpha chains, this beta chain has a size that is not meaningful. The V gene is TRBV6-2 or TRBV6-3, the J gene TRBJ2-7, with D possibly matching TRBD1 (6 bases). V was shortened by 5 bases and J by 1 base, with 21 bases between the two germline ends. The length of the CDR3 is 17 residues. Germline CDR1 MNHEY, CDR2 SVGEGT. The CDR3 DNA follows: TGTGCCAGCAGTGTACGGGCCGGGACACGGAGTTCCTACGAGCAGTACTTC. Translating it yields CASSVRAGTRSSYEQYF.

Judged by abundance, this clonotype is medium-sized. In a library made to pick up alpha chains, this beta chain is a stray read with a size that means little. The chain is built from TRBV5-4 and TRBJ2-5; D possibly corresponds to TRBD1 (6 bases). From germline, CDR1 is SGHNT and CDR2 YYREEE (reference sequence). V dropped 5 bases and J dropped 2 bases, with 13 bases sitting between them. The CDR3 extends over 14 amino acids. This CDR3 reads CASSSKGGQETQYF. CDR3 bases: TGTGCCAGCAGTTCCAAAGGGGGACAAGAGACCCAGTACTTC.

This clonotype was counted many times. This beta chain is an off-target read within a library intended for alpha chains, so its frequency means little. The chain carries TRBV18 and TRBJ1-1, with D possibly being TRBD1 (6 bases). Germline loops: CDR1 KGHSH, CDR2 LQKENI. V dropped 6 bases and J dropped 5 bases, with 13 bases sitting between them. The CDR3 has 13 amino acids. The CDR3 DNA is TGTGCCAGCTCTTCAGGGGTCTGGACTGAAGCTTTCTTT. It is translated as CASSSGVWTEAFF.

As to this clonotype: This beta chain came through as a stray read in a library set up for alpha chains, and its size says little. The chain employs TRBV6-2 or TRBV6-3 and TRBJ2-4; tentative D call: TRBD2 (5 bases). From germline, CDR1 is MNHEY and CDR2 SVGEGT. V lost 2 bases and J 7 bases, leaving 15 bases between the germline ends. The CDR3 is 15 amino acids. This chain's CDR3 is CASSYPQKGENIQYF. Written as DNA, the CDR3 is TGTGCCAGCAGTTACCCCCAAAAGGGAGAGAACATTCAGTACTTC.

This clonotype was observed at least ten times. Since the library was made to target alpha chains, this beta chain is a stray read and its abundance is not meaningful. The chain combines TRBV7-2 with TRBJ2-7; 8 bases match TRBD2. After removal of 7 bases from V and 3 bases from J, the junction contained 8 bases not matched to a gene. The germline V gene encodes CDR1 SGHTA and CDR2 FQGNSA. The CDR3 has 14 amino acids. The CDR3 loop is CASTPSGTSYEQYF. Here the CDR3 DNA reads TGTGCCAGCACCCCCTCCGGGACTAGCTACGAGCAGTACTTC.

This clonotype is medium-sized (0.01 to 0.1%). With the library built for alpha chains, this beta chain is off target and its frequency is not meaningful. The chain employs TRBV6-2 or TRBV6-3 and TRBJ1-4, with D possibly being TRBD1 (5 bases). V lost 6 bases and J 7 bases, leaving 15 bases between the germline ends. The CDR3 has 14 amino acids. Germline CDR1 reads MNHEY; CDR2 reads SVGEGT. CDR3 sequence (DNA): TGTGCCAGCAGCCCGGGACCGCGATCTGAAAAACTGTTTTTT. Translation gives CASSPGPRSEKLFF.

The sample holds many counts of this clonotype. This beta chain is a stray sequence in a library constructed for alpha chains; its clone size is not meaningful. The chain has TRBV18 and TRBJ2-7, with 8 bases identical to TRBD1. The CDR3 totals 15 residues. Looked up from germline, CDR1 is KGHSH and CDR2 is LQKENI. J was trimmed by 4 bases and V by 6 bases; bases with no gene match: 11. The CDR3 sequence is CASSALTGAPYEQYF. The DNA of the CDR3 is TGTGCCAGCTCCGCCCTGACAGGGGCACCTTACGAGCAGTACTTC.

This clonotype was recorded at least ten times. The library was designed around alpha chains, so this beta chain is a stray read whose abundance carries little weight. The chain employs TRBV5-1 and TRBJ2-1; D remains ambiguous. Germline V lookup: CDR1 SGHRS, CDR2 YFSETQ. V lost 1 base, J lost 7 bases, and 21 bases lay in between. This CDR3 is built from 17 residues. The CDR3 region has the DNA TGCGCCAGCAGCTTGACCCCCAATTGGCTCCTTGAGAATGAGCAGTTCTTC. The encoded protein is CASSLTPNWLLENEQFF.

In the case of this clonotype: This beta chain represents an off-target read in a library built for alpha chains; its size is of limited meaning. The chain links TRBV18 to TRBJ1-1; TRBD1 matches at 9 bases. V dropped 6 bases and J dropped 4; count of bases not matched to a gene: 12. The CDR3 sequence is 16 residues long. The V gene's germline CDR1 is KGHSH and CDR2 LQKENI. In DNA, the CDR3 is TGTGCCAGCTCCCGCGCCGGGACAGGGACCCCCACTGAAGCTTTCTTT. This codes for CASSRAGTGTPTEAFF.

This clonotype was counted ten times or more. This beta chain appears as a stray read in a library generated for alpha chains; its size is not informative. The CDR3 reads CASSPPGYYNEQFF. The DNA for the CDR3 is TGTGCCAGCAGTCCCCCGGGCTATTACAATGAGCAGTTCTTC. V gene TRBV25-1 combines with J gene TRBJ2-1; D is uncertain. Trimming pared 5 bases from V and 4 bases from J, leaving 12 bases between. The V gene's germline CDR1 is MGHDK and CDR2 SYGVNS. The CDR3 runs 14 residues.

This clonotype was observed many times. Because this beta chain is a stray read in a library intended to capture alpha chains, its abundance should not be given much weight. This chain joins TRBV5-4 and TRBJ2-1, with 14 nucleotides matching TRBD2. The CDR3 loop spans 14 amino acids. Germline loops: CDR1 SGHNT, CDR2 YYREEE (reference sequence). Trimming removed 3 bases from V and 9 bases from J; junction bases left unmatched: 2. This chain's CDR3 is CASSSGLAGVEQFF. CDR3 nucleotides: TGTGCCAGCAGCTCGGGACTAGCGGGAGTTGAGCAGTTCTTC.

Comments on this clonotype: In a library made to pick up alpha chains, this beta chain is a stray read with a size that means little. CDR3 in amino acids: CASSPTVTSTDTQYF. CDR3 coding DNA: TGCGCCAGCAGCCCGACAGTTACCTCCACAGATACGCAGTATTTT. The chain joins TRBV5-1 to TRBJ2-3; weak D call: TRBD1 (5 bases). V was pared by 4 bases and J by 2 bases, with 14 bases between. This CDR3 is 15 amino acids long. In germline, CDR1 is SGHRS, CDR2 YFSETQ.

The table lists this clonotype with many counts. Within a library made for alpha chains, this beta chain is off target, and its count is uninformative. The rearrangement links TRBV12-3 or TRBV12-4 to TRBJ2-2; D ambiguous. The CDR3 runs 13 residues. The V end was cut by 7 bases, the J end by 2 bases, with 8 bases between. Written as DNA, the CDR3 is TGTGCCAGCACCGTACCAAACACCGGGGAGCTGTTTTTT. Translation gives CASTVPNTGELFF.